The TCR beta chain described here comes from a study of OX40 agonist ivuxolimab in advanced cancers. Study-level information: Dose-escalation patients suffered from hepatocellular carcinoma, melanoma, renal cell or head and neck cancer.

Germline CDR1 and CDR2: SGHNT and YYREEE (reference sequence). This CDR3 has 15 residues. J lost 3 bases, V lost 2 bases, and 6 bases had no gene match. Assay used: immunoSEQ multiplex PCR; TCRdb lists only in-frame clones, some missing. This table has tens of thousands of clones, almost 85% appearing once. This clone was counted only a few times. The antigen is undetermined. Findings of the study overall: CD4+ and CD8+ blood T cells expanded clonally by week 6 at 0.1 to 3.0 mg/kg.

The source is an adult with an advanced solid tumor such as melanoma, head and neck, liver or kidney cancer. This material consisted of CD4+ or CD8+ T cells sorted from blood, taken in a trial of the OX40 agonist ivuxolimab. The gene calls are TRBV5-4 and TRBJ2-5; 8 nucleotides line up with TRBD1. CDR3 region: CASSFWDRREETQYF. CDR3 bases: TGTGCCAGCAGCTTCTGGGACAGGAGGGAAGAGACCCAGTACTTC.